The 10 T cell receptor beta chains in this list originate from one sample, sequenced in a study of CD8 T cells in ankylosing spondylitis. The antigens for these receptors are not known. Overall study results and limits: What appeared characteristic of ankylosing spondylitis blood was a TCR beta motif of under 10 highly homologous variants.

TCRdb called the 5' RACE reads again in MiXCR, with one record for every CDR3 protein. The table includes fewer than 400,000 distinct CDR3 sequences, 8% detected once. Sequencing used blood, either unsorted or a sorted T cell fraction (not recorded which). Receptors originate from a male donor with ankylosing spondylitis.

The chain's CDR3 is CASSGTGSVETQYF. The CDR3 coding sequence is TGTGCCAGTTCCGGGACAGGGAGTGTGGAGACCCAGTACTTC. This chain connects TRBV19 to TRBJ2-5; TRBD1 matches at 9 bases. Germline V lookup: CDR1 LNHDA, CDR2 SQIVND (reference sequence). CDR3 length: 14 residues. V dropped 8 bases and J dropped 5; count of bases not matched to a gene: 9.

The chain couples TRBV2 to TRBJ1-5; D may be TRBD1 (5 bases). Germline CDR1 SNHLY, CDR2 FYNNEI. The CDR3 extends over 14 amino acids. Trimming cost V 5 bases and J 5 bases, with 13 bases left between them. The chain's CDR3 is CASSLSGWDQPQHF. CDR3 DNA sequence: TGTGCCAGCAGTCTGTCAGGGTGGGATCAGCCCCAGCATTTT.

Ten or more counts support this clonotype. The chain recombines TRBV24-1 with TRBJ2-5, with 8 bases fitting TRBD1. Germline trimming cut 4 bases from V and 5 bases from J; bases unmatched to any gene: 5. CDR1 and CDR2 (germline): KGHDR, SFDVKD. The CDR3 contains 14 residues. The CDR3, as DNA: TGTGCCACCAGTGACAAGAACAGGGGGGAGACCCAGTACTTC. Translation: CATSDKNRGETQYF.

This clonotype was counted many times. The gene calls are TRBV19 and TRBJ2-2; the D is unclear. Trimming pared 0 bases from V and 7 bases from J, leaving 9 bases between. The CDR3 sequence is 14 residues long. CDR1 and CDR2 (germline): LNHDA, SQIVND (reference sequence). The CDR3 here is CASSIDRRYGELFF. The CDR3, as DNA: TGTGCCAGTAGTATAGATCGACGTTACGGGGAGCTGTTTTTT.

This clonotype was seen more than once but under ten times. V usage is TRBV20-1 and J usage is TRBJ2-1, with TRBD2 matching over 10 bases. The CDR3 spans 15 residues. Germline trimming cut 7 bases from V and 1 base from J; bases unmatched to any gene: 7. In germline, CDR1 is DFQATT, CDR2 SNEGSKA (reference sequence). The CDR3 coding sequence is TGCAGTGGGGATAGCGGGAGGTCATCCTACAATGAGCAGTTCTTC. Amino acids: CSGDSGRSSYNEQFF.

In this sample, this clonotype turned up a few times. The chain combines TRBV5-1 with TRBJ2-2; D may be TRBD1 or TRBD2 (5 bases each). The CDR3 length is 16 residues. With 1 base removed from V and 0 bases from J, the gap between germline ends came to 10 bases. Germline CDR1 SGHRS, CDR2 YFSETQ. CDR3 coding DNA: TGCGCCAGCAGCTTGACGGGACCCGCGAACACCGGGGAGCTGTTTTTT. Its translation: CASSLTGPANTGELFF.

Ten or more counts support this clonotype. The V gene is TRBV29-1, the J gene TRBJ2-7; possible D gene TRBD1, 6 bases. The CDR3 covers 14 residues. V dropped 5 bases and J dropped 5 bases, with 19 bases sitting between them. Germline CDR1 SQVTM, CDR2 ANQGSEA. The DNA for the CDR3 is TGCAGCGTTCAAAGGGACACCCTCGGGGACGAGCAGTACTTC. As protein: CSVQRDTLGDEQYF.

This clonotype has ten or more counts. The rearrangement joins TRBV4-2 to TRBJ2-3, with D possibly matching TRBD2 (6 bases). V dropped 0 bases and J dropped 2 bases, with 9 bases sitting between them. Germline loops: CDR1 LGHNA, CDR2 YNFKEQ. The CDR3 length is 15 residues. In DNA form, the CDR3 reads TGTGCCAGCAGCCAAGATGCGGGGAACACAGATACGCAGTATTTT. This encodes CASSQDAGNTDTQYF.

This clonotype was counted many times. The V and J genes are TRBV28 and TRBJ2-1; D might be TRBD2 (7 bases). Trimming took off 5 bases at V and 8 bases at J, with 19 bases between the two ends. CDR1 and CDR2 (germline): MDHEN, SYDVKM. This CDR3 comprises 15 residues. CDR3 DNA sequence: TGTGCCAGCAGTCCGGGGGGCGGGAGCCGGTATGAGCAGTTCTTC. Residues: CASSPGGGSRYEQFF.

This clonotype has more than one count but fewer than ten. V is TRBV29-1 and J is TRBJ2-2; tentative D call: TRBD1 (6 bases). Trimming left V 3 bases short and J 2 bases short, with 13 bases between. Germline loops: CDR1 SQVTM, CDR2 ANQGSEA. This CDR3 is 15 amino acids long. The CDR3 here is CSVDISGANTGELFF. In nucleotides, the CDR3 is TGCAGCGTTGATATCTCAGGGGCAAACACCGGGGAGCTGTTTTTT.